The 6 T cell receptor beta chains reported below all come from one sample, sequenced in a study of blood T cell repertoires in COVID-19. Only in-frame clones appear in the TCRdb table, and some are missing; sequencing was by immunoSEQ multiplex PCR. The sample has around 400,000 clones; roughly 88% are singletons. Material for sequencing was PBMCs or T cells enriched from blood (not recorded which). These receptors came from a woman between 18 and 29 years old who had been exposed to COVID-19.

The J gene is TRBJ2-7, the V gene TRBV28; D is perhaps TRBD2 (7 bases). Trimming stripped 8 bases from V and 1 base from J, with 21 bases between. Per germline, CDR1 MDHEN and CDR2 SYDVKM. The CDR3 totals 16 residues. In DNA, the CDR3 is TGTGCCAGCGCCCCCCTAGGGGGGGGGTCTTCCTACGAGCAGTACTTC. Protein: CASAPLGGGSSYEQYF. Using reference TRBV28 and TRBJ2-7 for the parts outside the CDR3, the full variable domain is DVKVTQSSRYLVKRTGEKVFLECVQDMDHENMFWYRQDPGLGLRLIYFSYDVKMKEKGDIPEGYSVSREKKERFSLILESASTNQTSMYLCASAPLGGGSSYEQYFGPGTRLTVT.

V and J are TRBV25-1 and TRBJ1-6; 7 positions match TRBD1. The CDR3 covers 15 residues. Germline loops: CDR1 MGHDK, CDR2 SYGVNS. The trim removed 1 base at V and 9 bases at J, leaving 6 bases unmatched. The CDR3 here is CASSEWGTVISPLHF. In nucleotides, the CDR3 is TGTGCCAGCAGTGAATGGGGGACAGTGATTTCACCCCTCCACTTT.

Written as DNA, the CDR3 is TGCAGCGTTGGGGGGGGGATGAACACTGAAGCTTTCTTT. It is translated as CSVGGGMNTEAFF. The chain uses TRBV29-1 and TRBJ1-1; maybe TRBD1 (5 bases). There are 13 residues in the CDR3. Looked up from germline, CDR1 is SQVTM and CDR2 is ANQGSEA. V shed 4 bases and J shed 0 bases, with 9 bases lying between them.

The V gene is TRBV10-1, the J gene TRBJ1-4; 10 bases agree with TRBD1. Per the germline V gene, CDR1 is WNHNN and CDR2 is SYGVQD (reference sequence). CDR3 size: 14 residues. With 3 bases clipped from V and 8 bases from J, the junction kept 3 bases outside the gene matches. This CDR3 is CASSDGTGEEKLFF. CDR3 DNA sequence: TGCGCCAGCAGTGACGGGACAGGGGAAGAAAAACTGTTTTTT.

The V call is TRBV6-5, the J call TRBJ1-1; D gene uncertain. Trimming stripped 4 bases from V and 0 bases from J, with 12 bases between. CDR1 is MNHEY and CDR2 is SVGAGI in the germline V gene. This CDR3 region has 15 residues. This CDR3 reads CASSSLGRMNTEAFF. CDR3 nucleotides: TGTGCCAGCAGTTCCCTTGGCCGAATGAACACTGAAGCTTTCTTT.

The chain combines TRBV5-7 with TRBJ2-2; D uncertain. TRBV5-7 belongs to the ORF category, with a function that is uncertain. V lost 4 bases to trimming and J lost 4 bases, with 17 bases between them. The CDR3 covers 16 residues. This chain's CDR3 is CASSVRQTLGTGELFF. CDR3 sequence (DNA): TGTGCCAGCAGCGTTCGACAAACCCTCGGCACCGGGGAGCTGTTTTTT.